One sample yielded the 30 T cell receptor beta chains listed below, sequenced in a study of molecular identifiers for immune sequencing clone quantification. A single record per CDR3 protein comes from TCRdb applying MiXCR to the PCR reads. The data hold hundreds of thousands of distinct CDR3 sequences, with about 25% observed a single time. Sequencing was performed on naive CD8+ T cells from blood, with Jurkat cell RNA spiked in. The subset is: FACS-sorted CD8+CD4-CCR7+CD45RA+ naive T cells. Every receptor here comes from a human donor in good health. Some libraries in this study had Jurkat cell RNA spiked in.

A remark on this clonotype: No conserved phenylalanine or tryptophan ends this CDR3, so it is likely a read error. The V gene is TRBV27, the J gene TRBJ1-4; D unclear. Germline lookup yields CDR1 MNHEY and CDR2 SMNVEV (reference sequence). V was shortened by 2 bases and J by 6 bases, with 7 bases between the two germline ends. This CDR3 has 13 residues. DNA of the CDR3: TGTGCCAGCAGTTTACTGGCATATGAAAAACTGTTTTTA. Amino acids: CASSLLAYEKLFL.

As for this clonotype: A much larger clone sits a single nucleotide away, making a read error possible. The CDR3 DNA is TGTGCCTGGAGTGCCCCGACAGGGAAACTGTTTTTT. Protein sequence: CAWSAPTGKLFF. The chain joins TRBV30 to TRBJ1-4, with 7 bases fitting TRBD1. V shed 1 base, J shed 11 bases, and the junction held 4 bases outside the gene matches. Germline CDR1 GTSNPN, CDR2 SVGIG (reference sequence). CDR3 length: 12 amino acids. Looking up the rest from reference TRBV30 and TRBJ1-4 gives the full variable domain: SQTIHQWPATLVQPVGSPLSLECTVEGTSNPNLYWYRQAAGRGLQLLFYSVGIGQISSEVPQNLSASRPQDRQFILSSKKLLLSDSGFYLCAWSAPTGKLFFGSGTQLSVL.

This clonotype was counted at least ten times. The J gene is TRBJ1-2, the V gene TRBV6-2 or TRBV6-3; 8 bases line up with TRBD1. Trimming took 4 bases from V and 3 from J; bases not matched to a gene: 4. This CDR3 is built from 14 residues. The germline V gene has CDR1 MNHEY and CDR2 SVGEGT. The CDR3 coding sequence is TGTGCCAGCAGTTCCGGGACAGGCTACTATGGCTACACCTTC. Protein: CASSSGTGYYGYTF.

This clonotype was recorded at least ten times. The CDR3 DNA follows: TGTGCCTGGGACGTTGGGGCAGATACGCAGTATTTT. Its protein is CAWDVGADTQYF. The rearrangement uses TRBV30 and TRBJ2-3; D remains unclear. In germline, CDR1 is GTSNPN, CDR2 SVGIG (reference sequence). Trimming left V 5 bases short and J 4 bases short, with 10 bases between. The CDR3 length is 12 residues.

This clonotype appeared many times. The CDR3 DNA sequence: TGTGCCAGCAGCGTATGGGCTAGCGGGGGGTCTGAGCAGTACTTC. It is translated as CASSVWASGGSEQYF. The V call is TRBV9, the J call TRBJ2-7, with TRBD2 matching over 11 bases. This CDR3 comprises 15 residues. Germline V lookup: CDR1 SGDLS, CDR2 YYNGEE. Trimming took 1 base from V and 7 from J; bases not matched to a gene: 7.

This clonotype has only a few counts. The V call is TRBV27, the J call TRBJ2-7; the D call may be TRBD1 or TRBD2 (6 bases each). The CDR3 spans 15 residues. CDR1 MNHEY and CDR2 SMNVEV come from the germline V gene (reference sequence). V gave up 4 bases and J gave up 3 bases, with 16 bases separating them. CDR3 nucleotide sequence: TGTGCCAGCAGTTCCTCCCCGGGGGCGGTCTACGAGCAGTACTTC. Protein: CASSSSPGAVYEQYF.

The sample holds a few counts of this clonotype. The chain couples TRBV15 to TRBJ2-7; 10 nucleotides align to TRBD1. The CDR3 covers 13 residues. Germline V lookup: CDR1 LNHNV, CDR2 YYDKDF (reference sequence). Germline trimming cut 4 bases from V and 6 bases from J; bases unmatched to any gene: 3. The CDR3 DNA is TGTGCCACCAGCATCTGGACAGGGGGCGAGCAGTACTTC. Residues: CATSIWTGGEQYF.

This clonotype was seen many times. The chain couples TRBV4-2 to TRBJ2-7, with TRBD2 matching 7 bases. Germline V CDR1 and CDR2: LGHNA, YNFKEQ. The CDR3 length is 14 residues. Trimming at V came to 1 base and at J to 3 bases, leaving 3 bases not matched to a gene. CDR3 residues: CASSQVKRDYEQYF. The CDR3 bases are TGTGCCAGCAGCCAAGTTAAGCGGGACTACGAGCAGTACTTC.

CDR3 bases: TGTGCCCTCATTGGACAGGGGACTGAAGCTTTCTTT. Translation gives CALIGQGTEAFF. V and J are TRBV2 and TRBJ1-1; 9 bases match TRBD1. CDR3 length: 12 amino acids. Germline V gives CDR1 SNHLY, CDR2 FYNNEI. After removal of 11 bases from V and 5 bases from J, the junction contained 6 bases not matched to a gene.

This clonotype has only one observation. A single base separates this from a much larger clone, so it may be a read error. CDR3: CASSYSGYGNRPQHF. DNA for the CDR3: TGTGCCAGCAGTTACAGTGGTTATGGCAATCGGCCCCAGCATTTT. The V gene is TRBV6-5, the J gene TRBJ1-5; D is unclear. The CDR3 length is 15 residues. Germline V lookup: CDR1 MNHEY, CDR2 SVGAGI.

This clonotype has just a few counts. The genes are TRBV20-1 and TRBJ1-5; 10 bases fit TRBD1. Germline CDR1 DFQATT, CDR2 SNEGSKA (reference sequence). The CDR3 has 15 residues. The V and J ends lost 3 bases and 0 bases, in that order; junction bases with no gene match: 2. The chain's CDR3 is CSARDRGYSNQPQHF. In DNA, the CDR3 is TGCAGTGCTAGGGACAGGGGGTATAGCAATCAGCCCCAGCATTTT.

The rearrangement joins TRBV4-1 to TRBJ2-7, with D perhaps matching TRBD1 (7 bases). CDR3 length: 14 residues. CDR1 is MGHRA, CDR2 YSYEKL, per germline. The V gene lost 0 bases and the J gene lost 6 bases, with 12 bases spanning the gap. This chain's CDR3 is CASSQEGQGGEQYF. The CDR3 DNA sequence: TGCGCCAGCAGCCAAGAGGGCCAGGGGGGCGAGCAGTACTTC.

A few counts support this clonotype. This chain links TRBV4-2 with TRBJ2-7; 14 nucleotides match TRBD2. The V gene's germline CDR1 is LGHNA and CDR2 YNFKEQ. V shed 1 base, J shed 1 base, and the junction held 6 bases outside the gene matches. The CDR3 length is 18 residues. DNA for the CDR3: TGTGCCAGCAGCCAAGCTGGGGGGACTAGCGGGAGTTCCTACGAGCAGTACTTC. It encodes CASSQAGGTSGSSYEQYF.

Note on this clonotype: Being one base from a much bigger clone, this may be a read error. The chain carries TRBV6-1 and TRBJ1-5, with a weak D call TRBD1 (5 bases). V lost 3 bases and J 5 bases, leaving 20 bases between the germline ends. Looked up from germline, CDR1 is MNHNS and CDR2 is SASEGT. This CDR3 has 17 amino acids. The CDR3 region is CASSEDTGLSMYQPQHF. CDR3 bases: TGTGCCAGCAGTGAGGATACAGGACTCTCAATGTATCAGCCCCAGCATTTT.

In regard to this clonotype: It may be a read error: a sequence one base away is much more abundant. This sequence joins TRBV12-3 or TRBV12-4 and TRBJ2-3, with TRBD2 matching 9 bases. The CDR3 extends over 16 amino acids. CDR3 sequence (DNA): TGTGCCAGCAGTTTACGCGGCGGGACTAGCACAGATACGCGGTATTTT. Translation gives CASSLRGGTSTDTRYF.

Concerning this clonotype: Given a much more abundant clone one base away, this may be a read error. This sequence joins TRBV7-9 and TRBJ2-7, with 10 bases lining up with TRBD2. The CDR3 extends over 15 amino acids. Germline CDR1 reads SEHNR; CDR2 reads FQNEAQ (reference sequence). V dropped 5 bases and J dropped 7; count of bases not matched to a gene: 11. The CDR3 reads CASSPSGGDYAEQYF. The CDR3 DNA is TGTGCCAGCAGCCCCAGCGGGGGGGACTACGCGGAGCAGTACTTC.

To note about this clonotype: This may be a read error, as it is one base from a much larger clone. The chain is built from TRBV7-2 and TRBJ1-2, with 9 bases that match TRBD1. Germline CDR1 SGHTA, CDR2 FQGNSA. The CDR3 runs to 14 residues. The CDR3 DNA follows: TGTGCCAGCAGCTCGGGACAGGGTCCCTTCGGCTGCACCTTC. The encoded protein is CASSSGQGPFGCTF.

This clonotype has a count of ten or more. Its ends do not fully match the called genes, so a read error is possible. The CDR3 DNA sequence: TGCGCCAGCAGCCAAAGACTAGAAGAGACCCAGTACTTC. Translating it yields CASSQRLEETQYF. The J gene is TRBJ2-5, the V gene TRBV11-3; tentative D call: TRBD2 (6 bases). Germline V CDR1 and CDR2: SGHNT, YENEEA. The CDR3 contains 13 residues.

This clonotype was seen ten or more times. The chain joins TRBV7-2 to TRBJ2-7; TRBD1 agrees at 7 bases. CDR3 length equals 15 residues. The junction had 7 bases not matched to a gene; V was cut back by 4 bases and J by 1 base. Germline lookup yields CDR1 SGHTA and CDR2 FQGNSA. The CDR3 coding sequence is TGTGCCAGCAGCTGGGACAGCCGTTTATCCTACGAGCAGTACTTC. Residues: CASSWDSRLSYEQYF. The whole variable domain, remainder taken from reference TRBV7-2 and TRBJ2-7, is GAGVSQSPSNKVTEKGKDVELRCDPISGHTALYWYRQSLGQGLEFLIYFQGNSAPDKSGLPSDRFSAERTGGSVSTLTIQRTQQEDSAVYLCASSWDSRLSYEQYFGPGTRLTVT.

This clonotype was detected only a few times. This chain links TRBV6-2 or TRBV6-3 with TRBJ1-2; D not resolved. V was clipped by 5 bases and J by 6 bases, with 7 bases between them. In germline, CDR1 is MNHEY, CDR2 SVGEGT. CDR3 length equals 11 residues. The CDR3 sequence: CASSPVDGYTF. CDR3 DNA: TGTGCCAGCAGTCCAGTCGATGGCTACACCTTC.

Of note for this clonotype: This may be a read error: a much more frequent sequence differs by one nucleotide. The DNA for the CDR3 is TGTGCCAGCAGTACAAAACAGGGGTTTACCTATGGCTACACCTTC. It translates to CASSTKQGFTYGYTF. The rearrangement joins TRBV2 to TRBJ1-2; TRBD1 agrees at 7 bases. This CDR3 spans 15 amino acids. Germline assignment: CDR1 SNHLY and CDR2 FYNNEI. V lost 5 bases and J lost 4; bases outside the gene matches: 10.

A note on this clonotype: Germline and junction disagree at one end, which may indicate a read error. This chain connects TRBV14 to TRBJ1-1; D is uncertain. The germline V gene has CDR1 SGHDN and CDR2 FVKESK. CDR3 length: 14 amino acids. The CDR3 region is CASRQEMVNTEAFF. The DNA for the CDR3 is TGTGCCAGCCGCCAAGAGATGGTGAACACTGAAGCTTTCTTT.

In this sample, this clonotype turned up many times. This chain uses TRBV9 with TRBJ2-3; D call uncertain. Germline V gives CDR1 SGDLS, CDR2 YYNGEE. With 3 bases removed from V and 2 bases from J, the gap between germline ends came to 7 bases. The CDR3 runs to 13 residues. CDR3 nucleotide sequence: TGTGCCAGCAGCGCTTACCTCACAGATACGCAGTATTTT. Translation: CASSAYLTDTQYF.

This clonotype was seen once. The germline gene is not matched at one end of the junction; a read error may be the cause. For the CDR3, the DNA is TGTGCCAGCAGCTTAGCGGGAGAGGCCTACGAGCAGTGCTTC. Protein: CASSLAGEAYEQCF. This rearrangement joins TRBV9 to TRBJ2-7; TRBD2 agrees at 9 bases. The CDR3 covers 14 residues. CDR1 SGDLS and CDR2 YYNGEE come from the germline V gene.

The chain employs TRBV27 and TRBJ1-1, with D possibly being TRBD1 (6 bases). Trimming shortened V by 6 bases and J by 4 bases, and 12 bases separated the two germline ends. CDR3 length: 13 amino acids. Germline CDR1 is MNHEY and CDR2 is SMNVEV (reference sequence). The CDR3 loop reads CASSDRFGTEAFF. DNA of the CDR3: TGTGCCAGCAGCGACAGGTTCGGCACTGAAGCTTTCTTT.

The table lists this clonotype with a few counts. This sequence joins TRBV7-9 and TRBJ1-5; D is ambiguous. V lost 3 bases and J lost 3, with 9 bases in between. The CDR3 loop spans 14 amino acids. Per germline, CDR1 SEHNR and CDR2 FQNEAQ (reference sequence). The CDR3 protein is CASSFAGVNQPQHF. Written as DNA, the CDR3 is TGTGCCAGCAGCTTTGCCGGGGTCAATCAGCCCCAGCATTTT.

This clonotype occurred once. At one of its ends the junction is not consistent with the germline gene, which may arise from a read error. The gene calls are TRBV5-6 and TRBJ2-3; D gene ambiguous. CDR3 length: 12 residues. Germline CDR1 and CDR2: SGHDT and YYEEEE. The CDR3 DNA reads TGTGCCAGCAGCTTGGACACAGATTCGCAGTATTTT. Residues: CASSLDTDSQYF.

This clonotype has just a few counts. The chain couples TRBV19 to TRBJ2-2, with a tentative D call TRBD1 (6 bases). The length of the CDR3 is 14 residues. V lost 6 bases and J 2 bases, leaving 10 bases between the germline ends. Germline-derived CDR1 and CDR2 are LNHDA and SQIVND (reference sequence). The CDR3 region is CASRPGVNTGELFF. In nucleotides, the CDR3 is TGTGCCAGTAGACCAGGGGTTAACACCGGGGAGCTGTTTTTT.

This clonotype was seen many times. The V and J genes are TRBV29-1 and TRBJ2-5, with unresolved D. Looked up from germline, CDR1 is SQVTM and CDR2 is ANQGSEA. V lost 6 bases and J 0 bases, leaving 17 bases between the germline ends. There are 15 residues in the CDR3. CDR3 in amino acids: CSVTLSARNQETQYF. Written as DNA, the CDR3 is TGCAGCGTGACCCTTTCCGCGAGAAACCAAGAGACCCAGTACTTC.

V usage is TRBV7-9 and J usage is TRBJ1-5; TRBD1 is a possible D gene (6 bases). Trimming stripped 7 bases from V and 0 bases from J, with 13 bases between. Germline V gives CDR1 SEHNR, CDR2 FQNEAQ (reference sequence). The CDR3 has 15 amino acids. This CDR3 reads CASNPTGNSNQPQHF. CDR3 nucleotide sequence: TGTGCCAGCAACCCTACAGGGAATAGCAATCAGCCCCAGCATTTT.